The T cell receptor (beta chain) described here comes from a study of T cell repertoires in cytomegalovirus infection. Study information: Use of recently identified HLA-C-restricted and well-studied HLA-B-restricted CMV epitopes was part of the study. It can be stated that public TCR beta signatures indicated CMV infection as well as a matching HLA type. The study, taken as a whole, reports: Public TCR beta family frequency separated CMV-and-HLA carriers, including in an independent cohort.

A remark on this clonotype: What it binds is unknown. A much larger clone sits a single nucleotide away, making a read error possible.

Trimming left V 3 bases short and J 4 bases short, with 21 bases between. The CDR3 loop spans 17 amino acids. TCRdb reprocessed the reads via MiXCR and lists one record per CDR3 protein. The sample records about 920,000 distinct CDR3 sequences, around 32% being singletons. The sequenced sample was cultured CD8+ T cells from PBMCs, obtained from culture after CMV antigen stimulation. This TCR came from a human donor in good health (CMV status not recorded). Some clones in this sample may be carry-over from other donors' samples. The chain is built from TRBV12-3 or TRBV12-4 and TRBJ1-2; a weak D match, TRBD1 (6 bases). For the CDR3, the DNA is TGTGCCAGCAGTTTCCCGCAAACGGGACATGGGCCCTATGGCTACACCTTC. This codes for CASSFPQTGHGPYGYTF.